A single sample is the source of the 12 T cell receptor beta chains below, sequenced in a study of beta chain features in type 1 diabetes (dated by TCRdb to between 2017 and 2018). Library creation used the immunoSEQ multiplex PCR assay. The entire amount of isolated RNA was reverse transcribed using the High Capacity cDNA Reverse Transcription Kit, so the sequenced TCRB transcripts were expressed ones. TCRdb mirrors the immuneACCESS table, restricted to in-frame sequences. Some clones are absent from its copies; in checked studies, under half trace to an unresolved V gene, and the reason for the others is unknown. The sample yields about 150,000 clones; less than 9.5% were counted once. Of the sample, over 2% is held by the ten largest clones. Sequencing was done on a sample of central memory CD4+ T cells from blood. Every receptor here comes from a woman aged 18 to 35 in good health.

This clone has only a few counts. The chain employs TRBV9 and TRBJ2-5, with TRBD1 matching 8 bases. The CDR3 length is 14 residues. CDR1 and CDR2 from the germline V gene are SGDLS and YYNGEE. V lost 3 bases, J lost 4 bases, and 5 bases stayed unmatched. CDR3 sequence (DNA): TGTGCCAGCAGCGCCGACAGGGGTGGAGAGACCCAGTACTTC. This encodes CASSADRGGETQYF.

This clone was counted ten times or more. V usage is TRBV30 and J usage is TRBJ1-2; maybe TRBD1 (5 bases). The V and J ends lost 4 bases and 9 bases respectively, with 12 bases between them. Germline CDR1 is GTSNPN and CDR2 is SVGIG (reference sequence). This CDR3 contains 11 residues. The CDR3 coding sequence is TGTGCCTGGAACCGGGACTCCCGCTACACCTTC. Translated, it gives CAWNRDSRYTF.

This clone was recorded a few times. The chain employs TRBV30 and TRBJ2-7; D not resolved. The CDR3 length is 13 residues. The germline V gene has CDR1 GTSNPN and CDR2 SVGIG (reference sequence). Trimming cost V 2 bases and J 1 base, with 9 bases left between them. CDR3 sequence reads: CAWSIGGSYEQYF. For the CDR3, the DNA is TGTGCCTGGAGTATTGGCGGATCCTACGAGCAGTACTTC.

As DNA, the CDR3 is TGCGCCAGCAGCCCAGAACAGGGAAGAGGCTCCTACAATGAGCAGTTCTTC. Translated, it gives CASSPEQGRGSYNEQFF. The chain links TRBV4-1 to TRBJ2-1; possibly TRBD1 for D (6 bases). Germline CDR1 is MGHRA and CDR2 is YSYEKL. The CDR3 is 17 amino acids. The V gene lost 4 bases and the J gene lost 0 bases, with 16 bases spanning the gap.

CDR3 sequence reads: CASSETSGRNEQFF. CDR3 bases: TGTGCCAGCAGTGAAACTAGCGGGAGGAATGAGCAGTTCTTC. The chain has TRBV6-1 and TRBJ2-1, with 12 positions matching TRBD2. V lost 2 bases to trimming and J lost 7 bases; unmatched junction nucleotides: 0. CDR3 length equals 14 residues. From germline, CDR1 is MNHNS and CDR2 SASEGT.

The genes are TRBV5-1 and TRBJ2-5; 9 nucleotides agree with TRBD2. J gave up 5 bases and V 0 bases, and 8 bases lay outside the gene matches. CDR1 and CDR2 (germline): SGHRS, YFSETQ. The CDR3 is 16 amino acids. The CDR3 here is CASSLDVSGGAETQYF. CDR3 in DNA: TGCGCCAGCAGCTTGGATGTTAGCGGGGGAGCGGAGACCCAGTACTTC.

The V call is TRBV5-6, the J call TRBJ2-1; 7 bases are a match to TRBD2. J was trimmed by 16 bases and V by 1 base; bases with no gene match: 8. Germline V lookup: CDR1 SGHDT, CDR2 YYEEEE. The CDR3 has 12 amino acids. This chain's CDR3 is CASSLRLSGVFF. The CDR3 region has the DNA TGTGCCAGCAGCTTGAGGCTAAGCGGGGTCTTCTTC. Looking up the rest from reference TRBV5-6 and TRBJ2-1 gives the full variable domain: DAGVTQSPTHLIKTRGQQVTLRCSPKSGHDTVSWYQQALGQGPQFIFQYYEEEERQRGNFPDRFSGHQFPNYSSELNVNALLLGDSALYLCASSLRLSGVFFGPGTRLTVL.

J is TRBJ2-7 and V is TRBV10-3, with 9 bases fitting TRBD1. The germline V gene encodes CDR1 ENHRY and CDR2 SYGVKD. V was pared by 11 bases and J by 5 bases, with 13 bases of the junction left unmatched. This CDR3 spans 14 amino acids. The CDR3 is CAAGHGQGHDEQYF. The CDR3 DNA reads TGTGCCGCAGGCCATGGACAGGGGCACGACGAGCAGTACTTC.

The table lists this clone with a few counts. The chain is built from TRBV5-6 and TRBJ1-3; maybe TRBD1 (5 bases). This CDR3 has 14 residues. The V end was cut by 4 bases, the J end by 3 bases, with 11 bases between. Germline values: CDR1 SGHDT, CDR2 YYEEEE. CDR3 nucleotide sequence: TGTGCCAGCAGCCCCGCTAGGGGTGGAAACACCATATATTTT. Amino acid sequence: CASSPARGGNTIYF.

V usage is TRBV10-3 and J usage is TRBJ2-7, with TRBD2 matching over 13 bases. This CDR3 has 16 residues. With 8 bases clipped from V and 0 bases from J, the junction kept 7 bases outside the gene matches. Germline loops: CDR1 ENHRY, CDR2 SYGVKD. The DNA of the CDR3 is TGTGCCATCGGACTAGCGGGAGTGGATGGCTCCTACGAGCAGTACTTC. Its translation is CAIGLAGVDGSYEQYF.

As DNA, the CDR3 is TGCGCCAGCAGCTTGGAGGGACTAGCGGGAGAGGGAGATACGCAGTATTTT. The encoded protein is CASSLEGLAGEGDTQYF. The V call is TRBV5-1, the J call TRBJ2-3, with 14 bases lining up with TRBD2. This CDR3 comprises 17 residues. CDR1 and CDR2 from the germline V gene are SGHRS and YFSETQ. V trimming: 0 bases; J trimming: 5 bases; junction bases outside the gene matches: 5.

This rearrangement joins TRBV6-5 to TRBJ2-5, with 7 bases lining up with TRBD1. With V trimmed by 4 bases and J by 0 bases, 8 bases remained unmatched. Germline CDR1 and CDR2: MNHEY and SVGAGI. The CDR3 covers 16 residues. CDR3 DNA: TGTGCCAGCAGTTCCTACTCGACAGGGTACCAAGAGACCCAGTACTTC. Translating it yields CASSSYSTGYQETQYF.